This passage covers 10 T cell receptor beta chains from one sample sequenced in a study of T cells after yellow fever vaccination. TCRdb itself ran the 5' RACE reads through MiXCR, one entry per CDR3 protein. The data hold about 260,000 distinct CDR3 sequences, with 13% observed a single time. Sequenced material: CD4+ T cells sorted from PBMCs, taken 45 days after the yellow fever booster vaccination. The receptors were gathered from a man younger than 40 who received the YFV17D yellow fever vaccine.

This clonotype has only a few counts. This chain connects TRBV6-1 to TRBJ2-7, with D perhaps being TRBD1 or TRBD2 (7 bases each). Looked up from germline, CDR1 is MNHNS and CDR2 is SASEGT. This CDR3 spans 13 amino acids. Trimming removed 11 bases from V and 6 bases from J, with 20 bases in between. This CDR3 is CAARQGGDLEQYF. DNA for the CDR3: TGTGCCGCCAGACAGGGAGGGGATCTCGAGCAGTACTTC.

As regards this clonotype: An end of the junction differs from the germline gene, which may be a read error. CDR3 sequence (DNA): TGTGCTAGCAGCAAGGCTTGGGATGAGCAGTTCTTC. Protein: CASSKAWDEQFF. The rearrangement uses TRBV2 and TRBJ2-1; D is unresolved. This CDR3 is built from 12 residues. From germline, CDR1 is SNHLY and CDR2 FYNNEI. Drawing the rest from reference TRBV2 and TRBJ2-1, the complete variable domain is EPEVTQTPSHQVTQMGQEVILRCVPISNHLYFYWYRQILGQKVEFLVSFYNNEISEKSEIFDDQFSVERPDGSNFTLKIRSTKLEDSAMYFCASSKAWDEQFFGPGTRLTVL.

This clonotype was detected only a few times. This chain uses TRBV7-2 with TRBJ2-1, with TRBD2 matching 11 bases. This CDR3 is built from 15 residues. Per the germline V gene, CDR1 is SGHTA and CDR2 is FQGNSA. V shed 1 base and J 6 bases; nucleotides not matched to a gene: 2. The chain's CDR3 is CASSLVAGGGNEQFF. The DNA for the CDR3 is TGTGCCAGCAGCTTAGTAGCGGGGGGGGGCAATGAGCAGTTCTTC.

In this sample, this clonotype turned up many times. This chain connects TRBV7-9 to TRBJ2-1; D remains ambiguous. V was pared by 2 bases and J by 3 bases, with 5 bases between. Germline CDR1 SEHNR, CDR2 FQNEAQ (reference sequence). The CDR3 has 13 amino acids. CDR3 amino acids: CASSLSLYNEQFF. Here the CDR3 DNA reads TGTGCCAGCAGCTTAAGTCTCTACAATGAGCAGTTCTTC.

The genes are TRBV5-1 and TRBJ2-5, with 8 bases aligning to TRBD2. The CDR3 length is 17 residues. Trimming removed 0 bases from V and 4 bases from J; junction bases left unmatched: 11. CDR1 is SGHRS and CDR2 is YFSETQ in the germline V gene. As DNA, the CDR3 is TGCGCCAGCAGCTTGGCTCTAGCGGGTAGTGGCGGAGAGACCCAGTACTTC. It codes for CASSLALAGSGGETQYF.

This clonotype came up many times. This chain uses TRBV5-1 with TRBJ2-1; TRBD2 agrees at 10 bases. The CDR3 consists of 16 residues. Germline V CDR1 and CDR2: SGHRS, YFSETQ. Trimming removed 4 bases from V and 4 bases from J; junction bases left unmatched: 8. The CDR3 DNA is TGCGCCAGCAGCCCGCTAGCGGGAGAACCTTACAATGAGCAGTTCTTC. Translating gives CASSPLAGEPYNEQFF.

This clonotype occurred many times. This chain joins TRBV6-5 and TRBJ2-3; 7 bases align to TRBD2. The germline gives CDR1 MNHEY, CDR2 SVGAGI. V lost 2 bases, J lost 6 bases, and 11 bases stayed unmatched. This CDR3 spans 16 amino acids. CDR3 sequence: CASSYGRRMGGDTQYF. CDR3 DNA: TGTGCCAGCAGTTACGGACGCCGGATGGGGGGGGATACGCAGTATTTT.

The sample holds many counts of this clonotype. A junction end diverges from the germline sequence, so it may reflect a read error. The chain recombines TRBV7-2 with TRBJ2-7; D uncertain. This CDR3 is built from 12 residues. Germline V gene sequence: CDR1 SGHTA, CDR2 FQGNSA. The DNA of the CDR3 is TGTGCCAGCAGCTTACCCTCCCACGAGCAGTACTTC. Its translation is CASSLPSHEQYF.

V and J are TRBV20-1 and TRBJ1-4; D unresolved. V was cut by 2 bases and J by 7 bases, with 17 bases left in between. The CDR3 has 15 residues. Germline CDR1 DFQATT, CDR2 SNEGSKA (reference sequence). CDR3 region: CSARNSDSLLEKLFF. CDR3 DNA sequence: TGCAGTGCTAGAAACTCGGACTCATTGCTTGAAAAACTGTTTTTT.

The chain joins TRBV9 to TRBJ2-5; D perhaps matches TRBD1 (8 bases). V was trimmed by 3 bases and J by 3 bases, leaving 15 bases between them. Germline CDR1 and CDR2: SGDLS and YYNGEE. The CDR3 has 15 amino acids. The CDR3 protein is CASSEEQGGEETQYF. The CDR3 DNA reads as TGTGCCAGCAGCGAGGAACAGGGGGGGGAAGAGACCCAGTACTTC.